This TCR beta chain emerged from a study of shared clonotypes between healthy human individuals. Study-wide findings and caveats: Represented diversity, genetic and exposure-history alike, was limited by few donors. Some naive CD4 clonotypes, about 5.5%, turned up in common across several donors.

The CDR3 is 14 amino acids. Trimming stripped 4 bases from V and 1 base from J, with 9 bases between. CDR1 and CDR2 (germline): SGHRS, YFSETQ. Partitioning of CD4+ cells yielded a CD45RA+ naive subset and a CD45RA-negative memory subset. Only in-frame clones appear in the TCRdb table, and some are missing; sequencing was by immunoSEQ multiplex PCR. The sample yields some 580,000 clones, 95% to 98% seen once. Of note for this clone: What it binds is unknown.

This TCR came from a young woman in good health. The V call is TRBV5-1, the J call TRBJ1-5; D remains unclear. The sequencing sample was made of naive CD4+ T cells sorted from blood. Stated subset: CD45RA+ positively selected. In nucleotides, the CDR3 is TGCGCCAGCAGCACCGGGCTGAGCAATCAGCCCCAGCATTTT. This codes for CASSTGLSNQPQHF.